Presented here are 10 T cell receptor beta chains from one specimen sequenced in a study of T cells in Graves' hyperthyroidism and ophthalmopathy. RNA transcripts provided the source from which TCR beta CDR3 regions were amplified. During a first-round RT-PCR of the TCR CDR3, the HTBI primer set was used. TCRdb re-analysed the multiplex PCR reads in MiXCR, keeping a single row per CDR3 protein. Among roughly 110,000 distinct CDR3 sequences listed, approximately 15% were seen once. The sequencing sample was made of blood. The receptor source for this set is a woman in her 50s with Graves' hyperthyroidism.

This clonotype has just a few counts. The chain joins TRBV27 to TRBJ2-5; 11 nucleotides agree with TRBD2. The J segment lost 1 base and the V segment lost 2 bases, leaving 3 bases of the junction unmatched. The CDR3 has 16 amino acids. The germline CDR1 and CDR2 sequences are MNHEY and SMNVEV (reference sequence). CDR3 bases: TGTGCCAGCAGTTTAGGTCTAGCGGGGGGCCAAGAGACCCAGTACTTC. The encoded protein is CASSLGLAGGQETQYF.

In this sample, this clonotype turned up many times. J is TRBJ2-7 and V is TRBV5-1; 10 bases map to TRBD2. V lost 3 bases and J lost 2; bases outside the gene matches: 11. The CDR3 extends over 17 amino acids. Germline CDR1 reads SGHRS; CDR2 reads YFSETQ. CDR3 DNA sequence: TGCGCCAGCAGCTCGACTATGACTAGCGGGCCAGCCTACGAGCAGTACTTC. It specifies CASSSTMTSGPAYEQYF.

This clonotype was detected ten times or more. The CDR3 reads CASTIEAGQETQYF. CDR3 nucleotide sequence: TGTGCCAGCACTATAGAAGCCGGCCAAGAGACCCAGTACTTC. The chain carries TRBV6-1 and TRBJ2-5; D is uncertain. The germline V gene encodes CDR1 MNHNS and CDR2 SASEGT. V lost 7 bases and J 1 base, leaving 13 bases between the germline ends. This CDR3 contains 14 residues.

This clonotype was seen at least ten times. The chain couples TRBV28 to TRBJ1-5; D ambiguous. Per germline, CDR1 MDHEN and CDR2 SYDVKM. The V end was cut by 3 bases, the J end by 6 bases, with 3 bases between. This CDR3 contains 11 residues. The CDR3 coding sequence is TGTGCCAGCAGTTTGGGTCAGCCCCAGCATTTT. Translated: CASSLGQPQHF.

In its sample, this clonotype was seen many times. The gene calls are TRBV5-1 and TRBJ2-3; D is ambiguous. The CDR3 totals 15 residues. Germline lookup yields CDR1 SGHRS and CDR2 YFSETQ. The V and J ends lost 3 bases and 0 bases respectively, with 11 bases between them. The CDR3 region has the DNA TGCGCCAGCAGCTCCAGCACCGCTAGCACAGATACGCAGTATTTT. It specifies CASSSSTASTDTQYF.

The sample holds many counts of this clonotype. This chain connects TRBV20-1 to TRBJ2-4, with TRBD2 matching 10 bases. CDR1 is DFQATT and CDR2 is SNEGSKA in the germline V gene (reference sequence). CDR3 length equals 14 residues. The V gene end was trimmed by 4 bases and the J gene end by 7 bases; junction bases not matched to a gene: 7. The CDR3 DNA reads TGCAGTGCTACGACTAGCGGGCCGGGGAACATTCAGTACTTC. Translated, it gives CSATTSGPGNIQYF.

The chain combines TRBV20-1 with TRBJ2-1, with TRBD2 matching 11 bases. The CDR3 contains 17 residues. Germline V gene sequence: CDR1 DFQATT, CDR2 SNEGSKA (reference sequence). V lost 6 bases, J lost 4 bases, and 14 bases stayed unmatched. DNA of the CDR3: TGCAGTGCCCCCGGGACAGCGGGACTAGCGGCATACAATGAGCAGTTCTTC. It encodes CSAPGTAGLAAYNEQFF.

This chain connects TRBV5-1 to TRBJ1-1; 7 positions match TRBD1. Germline CDR1 reads SGHRS; CDR2 reads YFSETQ. The CDR3 sequence is 14 residues long. V dropped 0 bases and J dropped 4; count of bases not matched to a gene: 3. CDR3 protein: CASSLGGGGTEAFF. The CDR3 DNA reads TGCGCCAGCAGCTTGGGAGGGGGCGGCACTGAAGCTTTCTTT.

This clonotype has ten or more counts. In nucleotides, the CDR3 is TGTGCCAGCTCACCACAAACAGGCGGTTGGCACACTGAAGCTTTCTTT. Its translation: CASSPQTGGWHTEAFF. The chain is built from TRBV18 and TRBJ1-1; tentatively, D is TRBD1 (5 bases). Trimming stripped 1 base from V and 3 bases from J, with 15 bases between. In germline, CDR1 is KGHSH, CDR2 LQKENI. This CDR3 region has 16 residues.

This clonotype was counted at least ten times. This rearrangement joins TRBV2 to TRBJ2-1; D possibly corresponds to TRBD2 (6 bases). The germline gives CDR1 SNHLY, CDR2 FYNNEI. V lost 3 bases and J 4 bases, leaving 7 bases between the germline ends. The CDR3 runs to 13 residues. CDR3 DNA: TGTGCCAGCAGTGAGGGGGGATACAATGAGCAGTTCTTC. Protein product: CASSEGGYNEQFF.